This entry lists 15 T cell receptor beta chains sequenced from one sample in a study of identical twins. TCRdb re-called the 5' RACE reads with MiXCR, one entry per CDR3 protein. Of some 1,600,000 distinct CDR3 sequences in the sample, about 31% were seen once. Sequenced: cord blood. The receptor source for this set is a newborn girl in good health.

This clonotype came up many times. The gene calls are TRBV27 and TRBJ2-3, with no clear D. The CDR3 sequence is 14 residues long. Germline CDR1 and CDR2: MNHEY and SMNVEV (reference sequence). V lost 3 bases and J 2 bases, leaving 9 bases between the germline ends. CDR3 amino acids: CASSFLDSTDTQYF. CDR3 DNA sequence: TGTGCCAGCAGTTTCCTAGACTCCACAGATACGCAGTATTTT.

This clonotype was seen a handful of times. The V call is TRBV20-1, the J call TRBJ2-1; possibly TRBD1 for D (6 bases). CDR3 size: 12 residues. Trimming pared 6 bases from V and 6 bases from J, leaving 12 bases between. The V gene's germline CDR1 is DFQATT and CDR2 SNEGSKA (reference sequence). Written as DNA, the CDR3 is TGCAGTGCCGGCAAACAGGGCAATGAGCAGTTCTTC. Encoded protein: CSAGKQGNEQFF.

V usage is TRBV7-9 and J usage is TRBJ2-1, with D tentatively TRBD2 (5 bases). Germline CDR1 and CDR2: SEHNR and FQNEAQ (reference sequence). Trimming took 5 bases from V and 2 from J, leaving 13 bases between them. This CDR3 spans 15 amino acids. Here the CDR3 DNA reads TGTGCCAGCAGCCCGAAACTAGGGACCTACAATGAGCAGTTCTTC. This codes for CASSPKLGTYNEQFF.

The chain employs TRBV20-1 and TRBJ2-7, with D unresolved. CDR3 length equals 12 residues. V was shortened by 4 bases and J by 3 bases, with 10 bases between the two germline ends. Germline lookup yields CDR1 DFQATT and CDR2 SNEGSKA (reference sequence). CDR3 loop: CSANPAHYEQYF. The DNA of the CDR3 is TGCAGTGCTAACCCGGCTCACTACGAGCAGTACTTC.

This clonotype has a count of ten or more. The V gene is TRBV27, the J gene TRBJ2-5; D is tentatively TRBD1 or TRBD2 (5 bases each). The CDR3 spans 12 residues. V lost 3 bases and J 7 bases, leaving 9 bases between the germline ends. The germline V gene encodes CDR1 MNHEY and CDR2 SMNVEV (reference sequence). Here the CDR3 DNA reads TGTGCCAGCAGTTTGGGACGAGGGACCCAGTACTTC. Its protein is CASSLGRGTQYF.

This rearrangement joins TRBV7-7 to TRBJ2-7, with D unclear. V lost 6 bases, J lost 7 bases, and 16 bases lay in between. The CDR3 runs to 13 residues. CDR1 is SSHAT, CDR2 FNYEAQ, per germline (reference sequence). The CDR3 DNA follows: TGTGCCAGCAGTTATGACACGCACAATGAGCAGTACTTC. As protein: CASSYDTHNEQYF.

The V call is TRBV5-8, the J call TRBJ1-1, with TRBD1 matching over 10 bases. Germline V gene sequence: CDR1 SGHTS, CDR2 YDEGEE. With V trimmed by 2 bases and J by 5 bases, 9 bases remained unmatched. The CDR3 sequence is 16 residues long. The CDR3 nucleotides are TGTGCCAGCAGCTTCCGGGACAGGGGAAGGCGGACTGAAGCTTTCTTT. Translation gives CASSFRDRGRRTEAFF.

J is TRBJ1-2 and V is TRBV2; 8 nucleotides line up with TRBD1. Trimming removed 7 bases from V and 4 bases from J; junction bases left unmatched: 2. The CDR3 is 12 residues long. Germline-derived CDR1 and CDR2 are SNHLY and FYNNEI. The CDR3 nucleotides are TGTGCCAGCAAAGGACAGGGCTATGGCTACACCTTC. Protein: CASKGQGYGYTF.

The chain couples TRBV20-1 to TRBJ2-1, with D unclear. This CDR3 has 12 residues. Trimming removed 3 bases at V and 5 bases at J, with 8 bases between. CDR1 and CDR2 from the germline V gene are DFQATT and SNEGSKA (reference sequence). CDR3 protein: CSASPSHNEQFF. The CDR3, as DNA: TGCAGTGCTAGTCCCAGCCACAATGAGCAGTTCTTC.

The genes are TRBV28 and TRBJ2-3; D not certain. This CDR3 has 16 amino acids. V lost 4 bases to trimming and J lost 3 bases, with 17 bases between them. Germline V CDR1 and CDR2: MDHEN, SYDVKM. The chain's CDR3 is CASSSPARSGTDTQYF. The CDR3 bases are TGTGCCAGCAGTTCCCCCGCTAGATCGGGTACAGATACGCAGTATTTT. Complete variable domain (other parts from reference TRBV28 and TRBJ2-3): DVKVTQSSRYLVKRTGEKVFLECVQDMDHENMFWYRQDPGLGLRLIYFSYDVKMKEKGDIPEGYSVSREKKERFSLILESASTNQTSMYLCASSSPARSGTDTQYFGPGTRLTVL.

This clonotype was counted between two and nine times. The CDR3: CAIAGGSYEQYF. The CDR3 DNA sequence: TGTGCCATCGCAGGGGGTTCGTACGAGCAGTACTTC. The J gene is TRBJ2-7, the V gene TRBV10-3; TRBD1 matches at 7 bases. There are 12 residues in the CDR3. V was clipped by 8 bases and J by 4 bases; unmatched bases: 5. CDR1 and CDR2 (germline): ENHRY, SYGVKD.

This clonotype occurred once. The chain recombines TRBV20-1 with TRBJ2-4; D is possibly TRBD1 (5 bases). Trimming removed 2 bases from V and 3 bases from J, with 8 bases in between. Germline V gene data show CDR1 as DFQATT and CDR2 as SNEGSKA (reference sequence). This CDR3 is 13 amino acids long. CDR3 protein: CSARWGVKNIQYF. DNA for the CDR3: TGCAGTGCTAGATGGGGCGTCAAAAACATTCAGTACTTC.

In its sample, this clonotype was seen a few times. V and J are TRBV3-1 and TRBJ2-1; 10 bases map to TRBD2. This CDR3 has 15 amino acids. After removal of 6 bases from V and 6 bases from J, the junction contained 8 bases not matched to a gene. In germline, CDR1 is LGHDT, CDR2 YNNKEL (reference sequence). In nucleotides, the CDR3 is TGTGCCAGCAGTCAAAGCGGGGGGGCCCCCAATGAGCAGTTCTTC. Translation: CASSQSGGAPNEQFF.

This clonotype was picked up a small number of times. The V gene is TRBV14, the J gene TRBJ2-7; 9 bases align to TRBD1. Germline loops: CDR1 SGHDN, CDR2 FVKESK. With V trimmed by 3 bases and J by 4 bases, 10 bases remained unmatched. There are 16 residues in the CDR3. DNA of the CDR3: TGTGCCAGCAGCCACAACCGGGACAGGGTATTTTACGAGCAGTACTTC. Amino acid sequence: CASSHNRDRVFYEQYF.

In nucleotides, the CDR3 is TGTGCCAGCAGCAGAAGGGTAATAGAACGGGATAGAGAGACCCAGTACTTC. This encodes CASSRRVIERDRETQYF. The chain uses TRBV21-1 and TRBJ2-7; the table's TRBD2 call for D was not verified on the DNA. With the DNA end fitting TRBJ2-5 better, the J assignment may be wrong. TRBV21-1 is a pseudogene locus. This CDR3 spans 17 amino acids.